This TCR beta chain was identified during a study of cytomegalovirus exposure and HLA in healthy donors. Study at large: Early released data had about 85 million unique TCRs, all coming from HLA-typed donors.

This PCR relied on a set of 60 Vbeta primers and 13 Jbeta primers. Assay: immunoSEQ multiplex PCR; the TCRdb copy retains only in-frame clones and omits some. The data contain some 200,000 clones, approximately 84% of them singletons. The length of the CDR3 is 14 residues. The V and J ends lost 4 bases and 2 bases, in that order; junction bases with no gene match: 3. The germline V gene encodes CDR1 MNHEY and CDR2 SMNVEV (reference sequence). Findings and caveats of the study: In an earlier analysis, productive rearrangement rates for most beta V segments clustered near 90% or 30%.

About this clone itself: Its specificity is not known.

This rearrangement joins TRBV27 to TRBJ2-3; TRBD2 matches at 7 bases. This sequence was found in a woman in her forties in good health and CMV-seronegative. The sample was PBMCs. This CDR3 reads CASSWGGLTDTQYF. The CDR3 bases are TGTGCCAGCAGTTGGGGGGGACTCACAGATACGCAGTATTTT.